The following is a T cell receptor beta chain sequence with its context. The sample is drawn from a study of blood T cell repertoires in COVID-19. In the authors' methods: Estimation of nucleated cell counts was performed using reference gene primer amplification. Using immunoSEQ multiplex PCR, the repertoire was profiled, and TCRdb retains in-frame clones only, with some absent. Clone size and V and J calls were adopted from that table, with D and trimming inferred from the DNA. The repertoire has under 200,000 clones, over 75% of them found once; the top ten carry 7.5% to 10%. The sequencing input was peripheral blood. The TCR originated in an elderly woman with acute or convalescent COVID-19.

This CDR3 reads CSGTSGDGEQFF. DNA of the CDR3: TGCAGCGGGACTAGCGGGGACGGTGAGCAGTTCTTC. The chain joins TRBV29-1 to TRBJ2-1; 12 bases line up with TRBD2. In germline, CDR1 is SQVTM, CDR2 ANQGSEA. This CDR3 is built from 12 residues. Trimming removed 7 bases from V and 9 bases from J; junction bases left unmatched: 4.